This T cell receptor beta chain came from a study of cytomegalovirus exposure and HLA in healthy donors. Germline V gene sequence: CDR1 SGHTA, CDR2 FQGNSA. This CDR3 comprises 11 residues. V was cut by 4 bases and J by 7 bases, with 5 bases left in between. As to this clone: Its antigen remains unknown.

Primers for the PCR totalled 60 Vbeta and 13 Jbeta. Some clones are missing from TCRdb's copy, which holds only in-frame ones; the method was immunoSEQ multiplex PCR. The profile shows some 190,000 clones, about four fifths of them singletons. Findings and caveats of the study: Several of the most significant clusters appeared linked to common viral pathogens, based on a later analysis.

The rearrangement uses TRBV7-2 and TRBJ2-1; no reliable D call. The material sequenced was PBMCs. This clonotype was obtained from a man between 18 and 29 years old in good health and CMV-seronegative. The CDR3 protein is CASSSLNEQFF. DNA of the CDR3: TGTGCCAGCAGCTCCCTGAATGAGCAGTTCTTC. Combining the CDR3 with reference TRBV7-2 and TRBJ2-1 gives the whole variable domain GAGVSQSPSNKVTEKGKDVELRCDPISGHTALYWYRQSLGQGLEFLIYFQGNSAPDKSGLPSDRFSAERTGGSVSTLTIQRTQQEDSAVYLCASSSLNEQFFGPGTRLTVL.